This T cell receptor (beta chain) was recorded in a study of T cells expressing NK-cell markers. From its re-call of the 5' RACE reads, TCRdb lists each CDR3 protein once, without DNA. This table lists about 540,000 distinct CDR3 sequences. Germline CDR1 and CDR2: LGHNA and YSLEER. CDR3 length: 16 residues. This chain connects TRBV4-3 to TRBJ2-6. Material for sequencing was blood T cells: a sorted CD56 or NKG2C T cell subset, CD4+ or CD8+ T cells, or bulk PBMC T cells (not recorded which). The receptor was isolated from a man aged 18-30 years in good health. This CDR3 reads CASSQGSSSGANVLTF.